This T cell receptor (beta chain) was sequenced during a study of shared clonotypes between healthy human individuals. Terminally differentiated effector memory CD45RA+ cells were excluded by CCR7 positive selection of CD45RO-negative cells. Trimming at V came to 5 bases and at J to 5 bases, leaving 19 bases not matched to a gene. The CDR3 has 18 residues. Germline loops: CDR1 SGHVS, CDR2 FQNEAQ. The protocol was immunoSEQ multiplex PCR, while the TCRdb copy is restricted to in-frame clones and leaves out a portion. The sample contains millions of clones, around 96% of which appear only once. The source material was naive CD8+ T cells sorted from blood. This chain uses TRBV7-8 with TRBJ2-3, with 7 nucleotides matching TRBD1. The source is a man in his late teens or twenties in good health. The CDR3 reads CASSGTAQGFISGDTQYF. The CDR3 DNA follows: TGTGCCAGCAGCGGGACAGCCCAGGGGTTTATAAGCGGAGATACGCAGTATTTT.